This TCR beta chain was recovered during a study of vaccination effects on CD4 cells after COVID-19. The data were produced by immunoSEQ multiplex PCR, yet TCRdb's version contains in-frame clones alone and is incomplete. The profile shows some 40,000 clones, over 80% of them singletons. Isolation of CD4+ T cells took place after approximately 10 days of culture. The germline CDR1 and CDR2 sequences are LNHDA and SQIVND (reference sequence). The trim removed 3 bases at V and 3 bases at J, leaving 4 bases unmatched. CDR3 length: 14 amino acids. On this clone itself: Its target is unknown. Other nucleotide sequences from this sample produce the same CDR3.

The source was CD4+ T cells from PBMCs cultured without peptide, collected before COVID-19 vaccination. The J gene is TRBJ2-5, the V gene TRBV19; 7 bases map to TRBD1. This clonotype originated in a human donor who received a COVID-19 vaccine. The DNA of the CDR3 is TGTGCCAGTAGTATCTCCAGGGGGAAAGAGACCCAGTACTTC. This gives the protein CASSISRGKETQYF.